The clone carrying this TCR beta chain occurred once. Patients at the Seattle site were enrolled during active infection and followed longitudinally. These data are taken from a study of blood T cell repertoires in COVID-19. Profiled with immunoSEQ multiplex PCR; TCRdb holds only in-frame clones, not every one. In the table there are roughly 180,000 clones, around 80% of which are singletons. V was cut by 6 bases and J by 2 bases, with 4 bases left in between. The CDR3 has 12 residues. This sequence was found in a woman older than 75 with COVID-19, enrolled during active disease. The chain has TRBV12-3 or TRBV12-4 and TRBJ2-2; no definite D call. Sequenced sample: peripheral blood. CDR3 nucleotide sequence: TGTGCCAGCAGACTCAACACCGGGGAGCTGTTTTTT. Amino acid sequence: CASRLNTGELFF.